This passage covers 13 T cell receptor beta chains from one sample sequenced in a study of technical replicates of blood from a few donors. The method was immunoSEQ multiplex PCR; TCRdb's version includes in-frame clones alone and lacks a portion of them. The sample consists of roughly 72,000 clones, 96% of them appearing once. The sequenced material came from T cells isolated from PBMCs. These receptors all stem from a human donor in good health.

This chain links TRBV5-1 with TRBJ2-3; possible D gene TRBD2, 5 bases. V was shortened by 2 bases and J by 2 bases, with 15 bases between the two germline ends. CDR1 and CDR2 (germline): SGHRS, YFSETQ. The CDR3 length is 16 residues. CDR3 bases: TGCGCCAGCAGCTTTAAGTATAGCGAGACCACAGATACGCAGTATTTT. Protein product: CASSFKYSETTDTQYF.

The rearrangement uses TRBV13 and TRBJ2-7; 11 nucleotides agree with TRBD2. The trim removed 4 bases at V and 3 bases at J, leaving 5 bases unmatched. There are 15 residues in the CDR3. Germline V lookup: CDR1 PRHDT, CDR2 FYEKMQ (reference sequence). The chain's CDR3 is CASSWLAGGNYEQYF. In DNA, the CDR3 is TGTGCCAGCAGCTGGCTAGCGGGGGGAAACTACGAGCAGTACTTC.

CDR3 nucleotides: TGCGCCAGCAGCCTCACTAGCACAGGCGAGCAGTACTTC. This translates into CASSLTSTGEQYF. The chain joins TRBV5-1 to TRBJ2-7; the D gene is possibly TRBD2 (6 bases). In germline, CDR1 is SGHRS, CDR2 YFSETQ. CDR3 length: 13 residues. Between the trimmed V and J ends, which lost 4 bases and 6 bases, there was a span of 14 bases.

The chain has TRBV5-1 and TRBJ1-5, with a tentative D call TRBD1 (6 bases). With 3 bases removed from V and 7 bases from J, the gap between germline ends came to 17 bases. In germline, CDR1 is SGHRS, CDR2 YFSETQ. The CDR3 length is 15 residues. The CDR3 DNA reads TGCGCCAGCAGCTCCTCGGGGGGCGGAGGGCAGCCCCAGCATTTT. Translation: CASSSSGGGGQPQHF.

The gene calls are TRBV9 and TRBJ2-3; 12 nucleotides line up with TRBD2. The CDR3 is 18 amino acids. The V segment lost 0 bases and the J segment 4 bases; nucleotides outside the gene matches: 9. Looked up from germline, CDR1 is SGDLS and CDR2 is YYNGEE. CDR3 protein: CASSVEALAGGRADTQYF. In DNA form, the CDR3 reads TGTGCCAGCAGCGTAGAGGCCCTAGCGGGAGGGCGGGCAGATACGCAGTATTTT.

The chain recombines TRBV7-6 with TRBJ2-3; 11 nucleotides align to TRBD1. Trimming cost V 4 bases and J 6 bases; bases outside gene matches: 3. Germline V CDR1 and CDR2: SGHVS, FNYEAQ. The CDR3 has 14 residues. Written as DNA, the CDR3 is TGTGCCAGCAGCTGGGACAGGGGGTGGGATACGCAGTATTTT. Its protein is CASSWDRGWDTQYF.

This clone was observed a handful of times. The chain uses TRBV9 and TRBJ2-1; D remains unclear. V lost 0 bases to trimming and J lost 5 bases, with 9 bases between them. The CDR3 consists of 14 residues. Germline V gene sequence: CDR1 SGDLS, CDR2 YYNGEE. CDR3 region: CASSVGNSNNEQFF. The CDR3 bases are TGTGCCAGCAGCGTAGGTAATAGCAACAATGAGCAGTTCTTC.

This chain joins TRBV6-1 and TRBJ1-1, with a tentative D call TRBD1 (6 bases). Germline V gene data show CDR1 as MNHNS and CDR2 as SASEGT. V lost 1 base, J lost 1 base, and 10 bases lay in between. CDR3 size: 15 residues. The CDR3 here is CASSEGGGGNTEAFF. CDR3 nucleotides: TGTGCCAGCAGTGAAGGGGGAGGGGGGAACACTGAAGCTTTCTTT.

This sequence joins TRBV11-2 and TRBJ2-7; 9 bases are shared with TRBD1. Unmatched junction bases numbered 10, after V lost 2 bases and J lost 5 bases. This CDR3 is built from 16 residues. Germline V gene sequence: CDR1 SGHAT, CDR2 FQNNGV. CDR3 coding DNA: TGTGCCAGCAGCTTAAGGGAGACAGGGGGAAGTAACGAGCAGTACTTC. Amino acids: CASSLRETGGSNEQYF. Full variable domain (missing parts from reference TRBV11-2 and TRBJ2-7): EAGVAQSPRYKIIEKRQSVAFWCNPISGHATLYWYQQILGQGPKLLIQFQNNGVVDDSQLPKDRFSAERLKGVDSTLKIQPAKLEDSAVYLCASSLRETGGSNEQYFGPGTRLTVT.

This chain connects TRBV27 to TRBJ2-7; no firm D call. CDR3 size: 13 residues. Germline CDR1 MNHEY, CDR2 SMNVEV (reference sequence). V was pared by 3 bases and J by 6 bases, with 12 bases between. DNA of the CDR3: TGTGCCAGCAGTTTTTCCAGGTCGAGCGAGCAGTACTTC. Protein sequence: CASSFSRSSEQYF.

The chain has TRBV9 and TRBJ1-2; no clear D. Deletions cut 0 bases from V and 3 bases from J, with 6 bases between. The CDR3 runs to 13 residues. Germline V CDR1 and CDR2: SGDLS, YYNGEE. Here the CDR3 DNA reads TGTGCCAGCAGCGTAGATCAGTACTATGGCTACACCTTC. As protein: CASSVDQYYGYTF.

The chain recombines TRBV6-6 with TRBJ2-1; TRBD1 might be the D (6 bases). Trimming took 2 bases from V and 4 from J, leaving 6 bases between them. The CDR3 is 13 residues long. Germline loops: CDR1 MNHNY, CDR2 SVGAGI (reference sequence). The CDR3 coding sequence is TGTGCCAGCAGTTACAGGGGGTACAATGAGCAGTTCTTC. It encodes CASSYRGYNEQFF.

CDR3 in DNA: TGTGCCAGCAGCTTAAACACGGGAACAGATACGCAGTATTTT. Its protein product is CASSLNTGTDTQYF. The chain couples TRBV7-3 to TRBJ2-3; D possibly corresponds to TRBD2 (5 bases). The CDR3 is 14 amino acids. V lost 1 base and J 3 bases, leaving 8 bases between the germline ends. CDR1 SGHTA and CDR2 FQGTGA come from the germline V gene.